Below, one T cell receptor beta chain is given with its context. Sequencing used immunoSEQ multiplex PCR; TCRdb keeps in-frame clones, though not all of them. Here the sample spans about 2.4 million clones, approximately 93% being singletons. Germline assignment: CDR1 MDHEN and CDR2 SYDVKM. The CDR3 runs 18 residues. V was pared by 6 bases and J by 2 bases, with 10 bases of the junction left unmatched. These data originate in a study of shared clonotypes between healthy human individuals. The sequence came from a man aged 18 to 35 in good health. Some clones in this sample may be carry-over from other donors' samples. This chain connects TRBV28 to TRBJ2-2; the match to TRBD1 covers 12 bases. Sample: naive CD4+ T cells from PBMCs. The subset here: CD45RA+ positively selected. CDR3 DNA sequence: TGTGCCAGCAGGGGGGACAGGGGGCTTCGGCGAAACACCGGGGAGCTGTTTTTT. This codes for CASRGDRGLRRNTGELFF. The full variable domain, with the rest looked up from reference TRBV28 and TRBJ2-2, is DVKVTQSSRYLVKRTGEKVFLECVQDMDHENMFWYRQDPGLGLRLIYFSYDVKMKEKGDIPEGYSVSREKKERFSLILESASTNQTSMYLCASRGDRGLRRNTGELFFGEGSRLTVL.